One sample yielded the 30 T cell receptor beta chains listed below, sequenced in a study of identical twins (dated by TCRdb to 2015 to 2016). Libraries were made using 5' RACE. The reads were generated on an Illumina HiSeq 2000. The public reads were reprocessed in TCRdb via fastp at Q25 and MiXCR, keeping in-frame beta chains. Duplicate CDR3 protein sequences are folded into a single record with the most common DNA and genes. For this sample the table gives roughly 500,000 distinct CDR3 sequences, of which approximately 22% were detected only once. Clones ranked in the top ten supply 0.91% of the sample. These same data were also listed under a study on T cells expressing NK-cell markers.

Sequenced input: CD4+ T cells sorted from blood. These receptors all stem from a woman aged 18-30 years in good health.

This clonotype has only a few counts. The genes are TRBV2 and TRBJ2-1; D may be TRBD2 (6 bases). This CDR3 spans 12 amino acids. Trimming removed 6 bases at V and 3 bases at J, with 6 bases between. Germline V gives CDR1 SNHLY, CDR2 FYNNEI. The CDR3 loop is CASRRDYNEQFF. The CDR3 DNA follows: TGTGCCAGCAGGCGGGACTACAATGAGCAGTTCTTC.

This clonotype was seen a few times. The V gene is TRBV7-2, the J gene TRBJ2-1; unclear D gene. CDR3 length: 15 residues. Germline V CDR1 and CDR2: SGHTA, FQGNSA. The V end was cut by 5 bases, the J end by 0 bases, with 11 bases between. The CDR3, as DNA: TGTGCCAGCAGCCCCCCGTGGGCCTCCTACAATGAGCAGTTCTTC. Amino acids: CASSPPWASYNEQFF. Drawing the rest from reference TRBV7-2 and TRBJ2-1, the complete variable domain is GAGVSQSPSNKVTEKGKDVELRCDPISGHTALYWYRQSLGQGLEFLIYFQGNSAPDKSGLPSDRFSAERTGGSVSTLTIQRTQQEDSAVYLCASSPPWASYNEQFFGPGTRLTVL.

This clonotype has only a few counts. J is TRBJ2-3 and V is TRBV7-2; no clear D gene. V was clipped by 2 bases and J by 6 bases, with 15 bases between them. Germline CDR1 is SGHTA and CDR2 is FQGNSA. The CDR3 is made up of 15 amino acids. CDR3 DNA sequence: TGTGCCAGCAGCTTAACCCGCCCGGCGCAGGATACGCAGTATTTT. Translating gives CASSLTRPAQDTQYF.

This clonotype was detected only a few times. The J gene is TRBJ2-2, the V gene TRBV12-3 or TRBV12-4, with D maybe TRBD1 (5 bases). This CDR3 spans 15 amino acids. Trimming pared 5 bases from V and 7 bases from J, leaving 17 bases between. CDR3 coding DNA: TGTGCCAGCAGTGACAGATGGACCGTACACGGGGAGCTGTTTTTT. Protein product: CASSDRWTVHGELFF.

This chain joins TRBV20-1 and TRBJ2-4; maybe TRBD1 (6 bases). The CDR3 is 15 residues long. Germline loops: CDR1 DFQATT, CDR2 SNEGSKA (reference sequence). V was shortened by 4 bases and J by 0 bases, with 13 bases between the two germline ends. CDR3: CSATRDNLAKNIQYF. CDR3 nucleotides: TGCAGTGCTACCCGGGACAACCTAGCCAAAAACATTCAGTACTTC.

The V and J genes are TRBV5-1 and TRBJ1-4, with D possibly TRBD1 on 6 matching bases. The CDR3 covers 13 residues. Germline-derived CDR1 and CDR2 are SGHRS and YFSETQ. V lost 7 bases, J lost 5 bases, and 12 bases lay in between. This CDR3 reads CASSMGANEKLFF. DNA for the CDR3: TGCGCCAGCTCGATGGGGGCCAATGAAAAACTGTTTTTT. The full variable domain, with the rest looked up from reference TRBV5-1 and TRBJ1-4, is KAGVTQTPRYLIKTRGQQVTLSCSPISGHRSVSWYQQTPGQGLQFLFEYFSETQRNKGNFPGRFSGRQFSNSRSEMNVSTLELGDSALYLCASSMGANEKLFFGSGTQLSVL.

The chain combines TRBV11-2 with TRBJ1-4, with 9 bases identical to TRBD1. J was trimmed by 8 bases and V by 6 bases; bases with no gene match: 4. CDR1 and CDR2 from the germline V gene are SGHAT and FQNNGV. There are 13 residues in the CDR3. CDR3 sequence (DNA): TGTGCCAGCAGTTGGACAGGGGAAGAAAAACTGTTTTTT. As protein: CASSWTGEEKLFF.

The V call is TRBV6-5, the J call TRBJ2-3, with D perhaps given as TRBD1 or TRBD2 (5 bases each). There are 15 residues in the CDR3. Trimming cost V 2 bases and J 0 bases, with 9 bases left between them. Germline V gene data show CDR1 as MNHEY and CDR2 as SVGAGI. The CDR3 loop reads CASSYGGTSTDTQYF. The CDR3 DNA sequence: TGTGCCAGCAGTTACGGGGGTACTAGCACAGATACGCAGTATTTT.

The genes are TRBV7-9 and TRBJ2-1; D call uncertain. CDR1 is SEHNR, CDR2 FQNEAQ, per germline (reference sequence). Deletions cut 0 bases from V and 8 bases from J, with 5 bases between. The CDR3 sequence is 12 residues long. This CDR3 is CASSLAFYEQFF. CDR3 sequence (DNA): TGTGCCAGCAGCTTAGCTTTCTATGAGCAGTTCTTC.

This clonotype was counted a few times. This chain uses TRBV5-1 with TRBJ2-3, with 15 nucleotides matching TRBD2. Unmatched junction bases numbered 7, after V lost 2 bases and J lost 6 bases. CDR1 and CDR2 from the germline V gene are SGHRS and YFSETQ. The CDR3 runs 17 residues. The CDR3 DNA sequence: TGCGCCAGCAGCTTAGGACTAGCGGGGGGGCTTTTGGATACGCAGTATTTT. It codes for CASSLGLAGGLLDTQYF.

This clonotype has more than one count but fewer than ten. This chain joins TRBV7-9 and TRBJ2-7; D is unresolved. Deletions cut 5 bases from V and 3 bases from J, with 14 bases between. CDR1 and CDR2 from the germline V gene are SEHNR and FQNEAQ (reference sequence). CDR3 length equals 14 residues. In nucleotides, the CDR3 is TGTGCCAGCAGCCTCCTTGGCCTAGTCTACGAGCAGTACTTC. Translated, it gives CASSLLGLVYEQYF.

The sample holds a few counts of this clonotype. The CDR3 sequence: CASSEAGVPYNEQFF. CDR3 nucleotide sequence: TGTGCCAGCAGCGAAGCGGGGGTGCCCTACAATGAGCAGTTCTTC. This chain links TRBV7-2 with TRBJ2-1, with TRBD2 matching over 8 bases. Germline CDR1 SGHTA, CDR2 FQGNSA. Trimming at V came to 5 bases and at J to 2 bases, leaving 5 bases not matched to a gene. The CDR3 extends over 15 amino acids.

This clonotype was seen ten or more times. The chain combines TRBV5-1 with TRBJ2-7; 9 bases are a match to TRBD2. J lost 0 bases, V lost 0 bases, and 1 base had no gene match. The length of the CDR3 is 15 residues. Looked up from germline, CDR1 is SGHRS and CDR2 is YFSETQ. The CDR3 DNA is TGCGCCAGCAGCTTGGTAGCGGGAGTCTCCTACGAGCAGTACTTC. Translated: CASSLVAGVSYEQYF.

This clonotype was recorded a few times. The V and J genes are TRBV3-1 and TRBJ2-1, with 7 bases that match TRBD1. Germline V CDR1 and CDR2: LGHDT, YNNKEL (reference sequence). J gave up 3 bases and V 4 bases, and 6 bases lay outside the gene matches. The CDR3 has 15 amino acids. The CDR3 loop reads CASSRPGTVYNEQFF. DNA of the CDR3: TGTGCCAGCAGCCGGCCGGGGACAGTCTACAATGAGCAGTTCTTC.

J is TRBJ2-3 and V is TRBV18, with 9 bases lining up with TRBD1. With 2 bases clipped from V and 4 bases from J, the junction kept 7 bases outside the gene matches. Germline-derived CDR1 and CDR2 are KGHSH and LQKENI. The CDR3 length is 16 residues. The CDR3 bases are TGTGCCAGCTCACCAGGCGGACAGGGGTACGCAGATACGCAGTATTTT. Protein product: CASSPGGQGYADTQYF.

This clonotype was observed a handful of times. The genes are TRBV2 and TRBJ1-6; weak D call: TRBD1 (5 bases). The ends were cut back, 4 bases at V and 6 bases at J, with 10 bases in the middle. The CDR3 loop spans 14 amino acids. The V gene's germline CDR1 is SNHLY and CDR2 FYNNEI. CDR3 amino acids: CASSADGTNSPLHF. CDR3 nucleotides: TGTGCCAGCAGTGCTGACGGGACTAATTCACCCCTCCACTTT.

V usage is TRBV20-1 and J usage is TRBJ2-7; a possible D gene is TRBD1 (5 bases). The germline V gene has CDR1 DFQATT and CDR2 SNEGSKA (reference sequence). The CDR3 extends over 13 amino acids. Trimming left V 4 bases short and J 3 bases short, with 13 bases between. CDR3 sequence (DNA): TGCAGTGCTATCCTAAGACAGAACTACGAGCAGTACTTC. The encoded protein is CSAILRQNYEQYF.

The chain uses TRBV4-2 and TRBJ2-3, with a possible D match to TRBD1 (5 bases). Germline CDR1 reads LGHNA; CDR2 reads YNFKEQ. V was pared by 0 bases and J by 1 base, with 11 bases between. There are 16 residues in the CDR3. This CDR3 reads CASSQDKGYGTDTQYF. CDR3 in DNA: TGTGCCAGCAGCCAAGATAAGGGGTATGGCACAGATACGCAGTATTTT.

The rearrangement uses TRBV10-2 and TRBJ2-7, with a possible D match to TRBD1 (5 bases). Trimming took off 3 bases at V and 4 bases at J, with 10 bases between the two ends. From germline, CDR1 is WSHSY and CDR2 SAAADI. CDR3 length: 13 residues. The CDR3 nucleotides read TGCGCCAGCAGTGAACGACAGCTTTACGAGCAGTACTTC. This codes for CASSERQLYEQYF.

This clonotype was recorded many times. This CDR3 is CASGLGLAGGGETQYF. For the CDR3, the DNA is TGTGCTAGTGGTTTGGGACTAGCGGGGGGCGGAGAGACCCAGTACTTC. The chain has TRBV12-5 and TRBJ2-5, with 13 bases that match TRBD2. CDR1 and CDR2 from the germline V gene are LGHNT and FRNRAP. V lost 1 base to trimming and J lost 4 bases; unmatched junction nucleotides: 3. The length of the CDR3 is 16 residues. The variable domain in full, completed from reference TRBV12-5 and TRBJ2-5, reads DARVTQTPRHKVTEMGQEVTMRCQPILGHNTVFWYRQTMMQGLELLAYFRNRAPLDDSGMPKDRFSAEMPDATLATLKIQPSEPRDSAVYFCASGLGLAGGGETQYFGPGTRLLVL.

This chain connects TRBV20-1 to TRBJ2-7; D call uncertain. V gave up 6 bases and J gave up 0 bases, with 6 bases separating them. CDR1 DFQATT and CDR2 SNEGSKA come from the germline V gene (reference sequence). The CDR3 sequence is 11 residues long. In DNA form, the CDR3 reads TGCAGTGCAGGGCCCTCCTACGAGCAGTACTTC. As protein: CSAGPSYEQYF.

The chain uses TRBV5-1 and TRBJ2-3; unclear D gene. Per the germline V gene, CDR1 is SGHRS and CDR2 is YFSETQ. The V and J ends lost 0 bases and 5 bases respectively, with 10 bases between them. This CDR3 spans 14 amino acids. The CDR3 nucleotides are TGCGCCAGCAGCTTGGCCCCTCCTATAGATACGCAGTATTTT. It encodes CASSLAPPIDTQYF.

This clonotype was recorded only once. The chain carries TRBV11-3 and TRBJ1-1; 7 nucleotides align to TRBD1. After removal of 6 bases from V and 1 base from J, the junction contained 5 bases not matched to a gene. This CDR3 has 14 residues. The germline gives CDR1 SGHNT, CDR2 YENEEA. The CDR3 region is CASRSRGRNTEAFF. The CDR3, as DNA: TGTGCCAGCAGAAGCAGGGGGAGGAACACTGAAGCTTTCTTT. Full variable domain (outside the CDR3, taken from reference TRBV11-3 and TRBJ1-1): EAGVVQSPRYKIIEKKQPVAFWCNPISGHNTLYWYLQNLGQGPELLIRYENEEAVDDSQLPKDRFSAERLKGVDSTLKIQPAELGDSAVYLCASRSRGRNTEAFFGQGTRLTVV.

This chain connects TRBV18 to TRBJ2-7; D is tentatively TRBD1 or TRBD2 (5 bases each). CDR1 KGHSH and CDR2 LQKENI come from the germline V gene. V shed 3 bases and J shed 2 bases, with 8 bases lying between them. CDR3 length: 13 amino acids. CDR3 sequence (DNA): TGTGCCAGCTCACCGGGACGCACCTACGAGCAGTACTTC. This gives the protein CASSPGRTYEQYF.

This clonotype was picked up a small number of times. The chain is built from TRBV20-1 and TRBJ2-1; 7 bases fit TRBD1. The CDR3 extends over 14 amino acids. Per germline, CDR1 DFQATT and CDR2 SNEGSKA (reference sequence). Losses at the gene ends were 2 bases for V and 4 bases for J; bases not matched to a gene: 5. The CDR3 loop is CSARWQGEYNEQFF. The CDR3 bases are TGCAGTGCTAGATGGCAGGGGGAATACAATGAGCAGTTCTTC.

This chain links TRBV20-1 with TRBJ1-2; no clear D gene. V was shortened by 3 bases and J by 4 bases, with 12 bases between the two germline ends. The CDR3 loop spans 13 amino acids. Germline CDR1 and CDR2: DFQATT and SNEGSKA (reference sequence). CDR3 bases: TGCAGTGCTAGTGACCGGGCACCCTATGGCTACACCTTC. Translating gives CSASDRAPYGYTF.

The chain uses TRBV12-3 or TRBV12-4 and TRBJ1-1, with D unclear. Trimming left V 6 bases short and J 5 bases short, with 19 bases between. The CDR3 is 15 amino acids. The CDR3 spells CASRPNDPGGTEAFF. CDR3 nucleotide sequence: TGTGCCAGCAGACCAAACGACCCGGGAGGTACTGAAGCTTTCTTT.

This clonotype came up a few times. The J gene is TRBJ2-1, the V gene TRBV6-2 or TRBV6-3; 10 bases match TRBD2. The CDR3 covers 16 residues. V trimming: 6 bases; J trimming: 7 bases; junction bases outside the gene matches: 12. Germline V gene data show CDR1 as MNHEY and CDR2 as SVGEGT. CDR3 nucleotide sequence: TGTGCCAGCAGCCTAGCGGGGGCCCGACGTAGAAATGAGCAGTTCTTC. It codes for CASSLAGARRRNEQFF.

This clonotype was counted at least ten times. The chain combines TRBV12-3 or TRBV12-4 with TRBJ1-1; perhaps TRBD1 as D (5 bases). Deletions cut 7 bases from V and 5 bases from J, with 17 bases between. The length of the CDR3 is 14 residues. The CDR3 sequence is CASNLGWGMTEAFF. In DNA form, the CDR3 reads TGTGCCAGCAACCTGGGGTGGGGGATGACTGAAGCTTTCTTT.

Only a few counts were recorded for this clonotype. The CDR3 loop is CASSSMRNTQYF. CDR3 DNA: TGTGCCAGCAGCTCAATGAGAAATACGCAGTATTTT. The chain links TRBV7-2 to TRBJ2-3; D not certain. The V and J ends lost 4 bases and 7 bases respectively, with 9 bases between them. The CDR3 runs to 12 residues. Germline assignment: CDR1 SGHTA and CDR2 FQGNSA.